This record looks at one TCR beta chain sequence and its context. Its antigen is currently unknown. The PCR had 60 Vbeta and 13 Jbeta primers. The assay was immunoSEQ multiplex PCR, and TCRdb's table has in-frame clones only and misses some. The table has roughly 150,000 clones, under 90% seen once. This record belongs to a study of cytomegalovirus exposure and HLA in healthy donors. Looking at the study overall: A previous analysis identified 95 million to 130 million unique TCR beta sequences derived from around 200 million T cells. Overall study results and limits: In a later analysis, across HLA loci, associated TCR counts were highest for DRB1, lowest for HLA-C. Most TCR sequences were rare, but some public TCRs occurred in many donors.

Likely unrecorded immune exposures existed in these nominally healthy donors. The sequence was obtained from a boy younger than 10 in good health and CMV-seronegative. The specimen sequenced was PBMCs.

CDR3 region: CASSLGQGEDTQYF. DNA for the CDR3: TGTGCCAGCAGCTTGGGGCAGGGGGAAGATACGCAGTATTTT. V usage is TRBV5-6 and J usage is TRBJ2-3; 7 bases line up with TRBD1. The germline V gene has CDR1 SGHDT and CDR2 YYEEEE. Trimming cost V 0 bases and J 5 bases; bases outside gene matches: 3. The CDR3 is 14 amino acids.